Listed here are 9 T cell receptor beta chains from one sample, sequenced in a study of cytomegalovirus exposure and HLA in healthy donors (TCRdb year 2017). Libraries were made using the immunoSEQ multiplex PCR assay. The multiplex PCR relied on a mix of 60 forward primers for TCR Vbeta segments and 13 reverse primers for TCR Jbeta segments. The table was pulled from immuneACCESS by TCRdb, which kept in-frame rearrangements only. Such tables lose some clones; where checked, under half of the loss comes from unresolved V genes, and the rest has no known cause. The sample table records 95,000 to 150,000 clones. The ten biggest clones cover 3.6% of the sample. Sequenced sample: PBMCs. These receptors originate from a man aged 18 to 30 in good health and CMV-seronegative.

The CDR3 spells CASSLDPDTEAFF. The CDR3 DNA sequence: TGTGCCAGCAGTCTAGACCCCGACACTGAAGCTTTCTTT. The chain carries TRBV27 and TRBJ1-1; D is undetermined. CDR1 and CDR2 from the germline V gene are MNHEY and SMNVEV (reference sequence). This CDR3 spans 13 amino acids. Trimming cost V 5 bases and J 3 bases, with 10 bases left between them.

The rearrangement links TRBV9 to TRBJ1-3, with D perhaps TRBD1 (6 bases). The CDR3 totals 16 residues. Germline V gene sequence: CDR1 SGDLS, CDR2 YYNGEE. Trimming shortened V by 0 bases and J by 2 bases, and 12 bases separated the two germline ends. The CDR3 sequence: CASSVESGATGNTIYF. The CDR3 bases are TGTGCCAGCAGCGTAGAGTCAGGGGCGACTGGAAACACCATATATTTT.

This CDR3 is CASSEAQRVVGYTF. DNA for the CDR3: TGTGCCAGCAGTGAAGCTCAGCGGGTAGTTGGCTACACCTTC. The J gene is TRBJ1-2, the V gene TRBV2; no clear D. V dropped 0 bases and J dropped 7 bases, with 12 bases sitting between them. The CDR3 is 14 amino acids. Germline CDR1 is SNHLY and CDR2 is FYNNEI.

This chain uses TRBV7-8 with TRBJ1-2; TRBD1 is a possible D gene (6 bases). The germline V and J ends were trimmed by 5 bases and 3 bases, with 19 bases remaining between them. The CDR3 covers 16 residues. The germline gives CDR1 SGHVS, CDR2 FQNEAQ. CDR3 sequence: CASSPGASIKDYGYTF. CDR3 nucleotide sequence: TGTGCCAGCAGCCCAGGGGCGAGTATCAAGGACTATGGCTACACCTTC. Full variable domain (rest looked up from reference TRBV7-8 and TRBJ1-2): GAGVSQSPRYKVAKRGQDVALRCDPISGHVSLFWYQQALGQGPEFLTYFQNEAQLDKSGLPSDRFFAERPEGSVSTLKIQRTQQEDSAVYLCASSPGASIKDYGYTFGSGTRLTVV.

The chain carries TRBV19 and TRBJ1-1; D unresolved. This CDR3 region has 15 residues. The V and J ends lost 1 base and 4 bases respectively, with 13 bases between them. CDR1 is LNHDA and CDR2 is SQIVND in the germline V gene (reference sequence). CDR3 in amino acids: CASSIGGGSITEAFF. The CDR3 DNA reads TGTGCCAGTAGTATAGGCGGTGGGTCGATCACTGAAGCTTTCTTT.

This chain uses TRBV7-2 with TRBJ1-2; 9 nucleotides agree with TRBD1. The length of the CDR3 is 17 residues. The V gene end was trimmed by 2 bases and the J gene end by 4 bases; junction bases not matched to a gene: 11. CDR1 SGHTA and CDR2 FQGNSA come from the germline V gene. CDR3 nucleotides: TGTGCCAGCAGCTTAATACCAGGGACAGGGATCGTCTATGGCTACACCTTC. It translates to CASSLIPGTGIVYGYTF.

This rearrangement joins TRBV6-5 to TRBJ1-2, with D unclear. Trimming removed 4 bases from V and 3 bases from J, with 15 bases in between. Germline lookup yields CDR1 MNHEY and CDR2 SVGAGI. This CDR3 spans 15 amino acids. In DNA form, the CDR3 reads TGTGCCAGCAGTTCCCCCGAGGGCGGAGACTATGGCTACACCTTC. It codes for CASSSPEGGDYGYTF.

The V gene is TRBV7-3, the J gene TRBJ1-2; a weak D match, TRBD1 (6 bases). Germline V gene sequence: CDR1 SGHTA, CDR2 FQGTGA. Trimming removed 6 bases at V and 4 bases at J, with 15 bases between. This CDR3 region has 14 residues. The chain's CDR3 is CASSETGGGYGYTF. The CDR3, as DNA: TGTGCCAGCAGTGAGACAGGAGGTGGCTATGGCTACACCTTC.

The chain couples TRBV28 to TRBJ1-1; TRBD1 aligns across 8 bases. Losses at the gene ends were 8 bases for V and 1 base for J; bases not matched to a gene: 6. This CDR3 has 14 amino acids. The germline V gene encodes CDR1 MDHEN and CDR2 SYDVKM. The CDR3 DNA is TGTGCCAGCGAGGCAGGGGGCCAGAACACTGAAGCTTTCTTT. Protein: CASEAGGQNTEAFF.